Below are 10 T cell receptor beta chains sequenced from a single sample in a study of T cells in Graves' hyperthyroidism and ophthalmopathy. There were TCR beta CDR3 regions amplified from RNA transcripts. The TCR CDR3 was amplified in a first-round RT-PCR using the HTBI primer set. TCRdb re-derived calls from the multiplex PCR reads in MiXCR, one entry per CDR3 protein. The sample contains 250,000 to 300,000 distinct CDR3 sequences, about an eighth of which appear only once. The sequenced sample consisted of blood. Receptors were obtained from a woman aged 25 to 39 with Graves' hyperthyroidism that later progressed to Graves' ophthalmopathy.

In its sample, this clonotype was seen many times. This sequence joins TRBV6-1 and TRBJ1-4; D perhaps matches TRBD1 (5 bases). The ends were cut back, 6 bases at V and 11 bases at J, with 13 bases in the middle. The CDR3 loop spans 12 amino acids. Germline loops: CDR1 MNHNS, CDR2 SASEGT. CDR3 loop: CASSSSKGKLFF. As DNA, the CDR3 is TGTGCCAGCAGCTCCTCTAAGGGGAAACTGTTTTTT.

This clonotype was counted ten times or more. This chain joins TRBV30 and TRBJ2-3, with 8 positions matching TRBD2. The CDR3 is made up of 15 amino acids. Trimming cost V 0 bases and J 6 bases; bases outside gene matches: 8. Germline CDR1 reads GTSNPN; CDR2 reads SVGIG (reference sequence). The CDR3 loop is CAWSVGTSNADTQYF. The CDR3 DNA is TGTGCCTGGAGTGTAGGGACTAGTAACGCGGATACGCAGTATTTT.

This clonotype was picked up a small number of times. The DNA of the CDR3 is TGTGCCAGCAGCGCCGGTACCCATGAGCAGTTCTTC. Its protein is CASSAGTHEQFF. The chain has TRBV9 and TRBJ2-1; the D is unclear. Germline CDR1 and CDR2: SGDLS and YYNGEE. Trimming removed 3 bases from V and 8 bases from J, with 9 bases in between. The CDR3 loop spans 12 amino acids.

Note on this clonotype: Sequence at one end of the junction differs from germline and may be a read error. The rearrangement links TRBV4-3 to TRBJ2-3; 14 bases match TRBD2. CDR3 size: 17 residues. Germline loops: CDR1 LGHNA, CDR2 YSLEER. This CDR3 reads CASSPGTSGSSTNTQYF. As DNA, the CDR3 is TGCGCCAGCAGCCCCGGGACTAGCGGGAGTAGCACAAATACGCAGTATTTT.

This clonotype was seen repeatedly, ten times or more. This chain connects TRBV3-1 to TRBJ1-1, with TRBD1 identical over 7 bases. The CDR3 is 15 amino acids. Germline V gene lookup returns CDR1 LGHDT and CDR2 YNNKEL (reference sequence). The V segment lost 3 bases and the J segment 1 base; nucleotides outside the gene matches: 5. CDR3 DNA: TGTGCCAGCAGCCAGCTGGGACAGAGGAACACTGAAGCTTTCTTT. It codes for CASSQLGQRNTEAFF.

This clonotype came up many times. This sequence joins TRBV20-1 and TRBJ2-7; weak D call: TRBD2 (6 bases). V was clipped by 5 bases and J by 5 bases, with 16 bases between them. The germline CDR1 and CDR2 sequences are DFQATT and SNEGSKA (reference sequence). The CDR3 sequence is 13 residues long. CDR3 nucleotide sequence: TGCAGTGCTGGGGGACTTGCCATTGACGAGCAGTACTTC. It encodes CSAGGLAIDEQYF.

In this sample, this clonotype turned up many times. The chain combines TRBV2 with TRBJ2-3, with D perhaps assigned TRBD1 or TRBD2 (5 bases each). This CDR3 contains 11 residues. CDR1 SNHLY and CDR2 FYNNEI come from the germline V gene. Between the trimmed V and J ends, which lost 8 bases and 7 bases, there was a span of 10 bases. The CDR3 nucleotides read TGTGCCAGCCGGGACCAAAATACGCAGTATTTT. It translates to CASRDQNTQYF.

At least ten counts were recorded for this clonotype. The rearrangement links TRBV28 to TRBJ1-1; D call uncertain. The CDR3 extends over 14 amino acids. The V gene lost 6 bases and the J gene lost 6 bases, with 17 bases spanning the gap. Germline values: CDR1 MDHEN, CDR2 SYDVKM. CDR3 in amino acids: CASRIEGIESEAFF. The CDR3 region has the DNA TGTGCCAGCAGAATAGAGGGAATTGAGTCTGAAGCTTTCTTT.

This clonotype was counted many times. The chain combines TRBV15 with TRBJ2-6; no firm D call. CDR1 and CDR2 (germline): LNHNV, YYDKDF (reference sequence). The CDR3 covers 16 residues. V shed 0 bases and J shed 0 bases, with 6 bases lying between them. The CDR3 DNA is TGTGCCACCAGCAGAGATCTTAGCTCTGGGGCCAACGTCCTGACTTTC. The encoded protein is CATSRDLSSGANVLTF.

This clonotype was seen ten or more times. This chain joins TRBV7-9 and TRBJ1-1; unclear D gene. Trimming removed 7 bases at V and 11 bases at J, with 17 bases between. This CDR3 contains 12 residues. CDR1 is SEHNR and CDR2 is FQNEAQ in the germline V gene (reference sequence). As DNA, the CDR3 is TGTGCCAGCACCCAGAGGGAGAGCGGCGCTTTCTTT. The encoded protein is CASTQRESGAFF.